This entry concerns a single TCR beta chain. This sample is drawn from a study of T cell changes during pregnancy in multiple sclerosis. Germline V gene sequence: CDR1 KGHSH, CDR2 LQKENI. This CDR3 contains 18 residues. V shed 2 bases and J 0 bases; nucleotides not matched to a gene: 6. The protocol was immunoSEQ multiplex PCR, while the TCRdb copy is restricted to in-frame clones and leaves out a portion. The profile covers under 100,000 clones, with around 90% appearing a single time and 1.5% to 2% taken by the ten largest. The rearrangement joins TRBV18 to TRBJ2-6; 8 bases line up with TRBD1. The receptor was derived from a female donor in good health, enrolled as a control in a pregnancy study. Sequenced material: peripheral blood, taken in the first trimester of pregnancy. The chain's CDR3 is CASSPTGTGISGANVLTF. CDR3 in DNA: TGTGCCAGCTCACCAACCGGGACAGGCATCTCTGGGGCCAACGTCCTGACTTTC.